Shown below are 28 T cell receptor beta chains from a single sample sequenced in a study of shared clonotypes between healthy human individuals. Clones were read by immunoSEQ multiplex PCR, and TCRdb kept only the in-frame ones, dropping some. The sample records over 2 million clones, 80% to 95% being singletons. The sequencing input was naive CD4+ T cells from PBMCs. Subset indicated: CD45RA+ positively selected. All receptors derive from a man younger than 35 in good health. Some clones in this sample may be carry-over from other donors' samples.

The chain combines TRBV4-1 with TRBJ1-1, with 8 bases lining up with TRBD1. Losses at the gene ends were 6 bases for V and 0 bases for J; bases not matched to a gene: 3. CDR1 and CDR2 from the germline V gene are MGHRA and YSYEKL. CDR3 size: 14 residues. The CDR3 reads CASRDRDMNTEAFF. The CDR3 DNA reads as TGCGCCAGCAGGGACAGGGACATGAACACTGAAGCTTTCTTT.

The chain links TRBV4-1 to TRBJ2-1; D unclear. V lost 1 base, J lost 0 bases, and 10 bases lay in between. The CDR3 consists of 16 residues. CDR1 and CDR2 from the germline V gene are MGHRA and YSYEKL. In DNA form, the CDR3 reads TGCGCCAGCAGCCAAGTTCTGATAAACTCCTACAATGAGCAGTTCTTC. The encoded protein is CASSQVLINSYNEQFF.

V usage is TRBV29-1 and J usage is TRBJ2-7; no reliable D call. CDR1 is SQVTM and CDR2 is ANQGSEA in the germline V gene. The length of the CDR3 is 13 residues. Trimming shortened V by 5 bases and J by 4 bases, and 15 bases separated the two germline ends. The CDR3 region is CSVRTTQFYEQYF. The CDR3 nucleotides read TGCAGCGTTAGGACGACGCAGTTTTACGAGCAGTACTTC.

This clone showed up just once. The gene calls are TRBV15 and TRBJ2-1; D remains ambiguous. This CDR3 is built from 11 residues. From germline, CDR1 is LNHNV and CDR2 YYDKDF (reference sequence). V lost 2 bases and J 9 bases, leaving 5 bases between the germline ends. The CDR3 loop is CATSRMAEQFF. CDR3 nucleotide sequence: TGTGCCACCAGCAGAATGGCTGAGCAGTTCTTC.

The chain recombines TRBV6-6 with TRBJ1-1; weak D call: TRBD1 (6 bases). This CDR3 is 12 amino acids long. CDR1 is MNHNY, CDR2 SVGAGI, per germline (reference sequence). V lost 10 bases, J lost 3 bases, and 12 bases lay in between. CDR3 loop: CAIRGKDTEAFF. CDR3 coding DNA: TGTGCCATCAGGGGTAAGGACACTGAAGCTTTCTTT.

As to this clone: This sample also contains other DNA sequences that code for the same CDR3. This CDR3 is CASSLQGNTEAFF. The CDR3, as DNA: TGTGCCAGCAGCTTGCAGGGGAACACTGAAGCTTTCTTT. V usage is TRBV7-9 and J usage is TRBJ1-1, with D perhaps matching TRBD1 (5 bases). This CDR3 comprises 13 residues. Looked up from germline, CDR1 is SEHNR and CDR2 is FQNEAQ (reference sequence). Trimming cost V 3 bases and J 1 base, with 6 bases left between them.

The chain is built from TRBV28 and TRBJ2-2; D unclear. V was trimmed by 3 bases and J by 4 bases, leaving 15 bases between them. Germline V gene data show CDR1 as MDHEN and CDR2 as SYDVKM. This CDR3 is 16 amino acids long. CDR3 amino acids: CASSFVRVTSTGELFF. In nucleotides, the CDR3 is TGTGCCAGCAGTTTTGTACGGGTAACGAGCACCGGGGAGCTGTTTTTT.

This chain joins TRBV15 and TRBJ1-5, with D possibly matching TRBD1 (5 bases). Germline-derived CDR1 and CDR2 are LNHNV and YYDKDF (reference sequence). V shed 4 bases and J shed 5 bases, with 18 bases lying between them. The CDR3 runs 16 residues. CDR3: CATSTRTGTLDQPQHF. The DNA for the CDR3 is TGTGCCACCAGCACCCGAACCGGGACCCTAGATCAGCCCCAGCATTTT.

This rearrangement joins TRBV23-1 to TRBJ2-5; weak D call: TRBD2 (6 bases). TRBV23-1 is an open reading frame, and its role is uncertain. The length of the CDR3 is 14 residues. Trimming left V 3 bases short and J 3 bases short, with 11 bases between. The CDR3 region is CASSHIPGEETQYF. CDR3 nucleotides: TGCGCCAGCAGTCATATTCCGGGAGAAGAGACCCAGTACTTC.

The rearrangement links TRBV5-1 to TRBJ2-7; D is ambiguous. Germline CDR1 is SGHRS and CDR2 is YFSETQ. The CDR3 sequence is 12 residues long. V was shortened by 4 bases and J by 5 bases, with 10 bases between the two germline ends. Here the CDR3 reads CASSRHQDEQYF. The CDR3 DNA reads TGCGCCAGCAGCAGGCACCAAGACGAGCAGTACTTC.

The rearrangement joins TRBV5-8 to TRBJ1-5; 9 bases are shared with TRBD1. The CDR3 has 13 residues. V lost 7 bases, J lost 4 bases, and 3 bases stayed unmatched. CDR1 and CDR2 from the germline V gene are SGHTS and YDEGEE. CDR3: CASADRGNQPQHF. The CDR3 DNA reads as TGTGCCAGCGCGGACAGGGGAAATCAGCCCCAGCATTTT.

The V gene is TRBV4-3, the J gene TRBJ2-7; D is perhaps TRBD2 (7 bases). V was cut by 2 bases and J by 3 bases, with 23 bases left in between. The CDR3 is made up of 18 amino acids. The germline V gene has CDR1 LGHNA and CDR2 YSLEER. The CDR3 here is CASSQFLRGGGLVYEQYF. CDR3 nucleotides: TGCGCCAGCAGCCAATTCTTGAGGGGGGGCGGATTGGTCTACGAGCAGTACTTC.

This chain joins TRBV7-9 and TRBJ1-1; no clear D gene. Germline V lookup: CDR1 SEHNR, CDR2 FQNEAQ (reference sequence). V was pared by 3 bases and J by 4 bases, with 9 bases between. This CDR3 contains 13 residues. The CDR3 reads CASSFTPFTEAFF. The CDR3 DNA follows: TGTGCCAGCAGCTTTACTCCGTTCACTGAAGCTTTCTTT.

V usage is TRBV7-2 and J usage is TRBJ2-1; 9 bases are a match to TRBD1. CDR1 is SGHTA and CDR2 is FQGNSA in the germline V gene. With V trimmed by 5 bases and J by 3 bases, 5 bases remained unmatched. This CDR3 has 15 amino acids. CDR3 protein: CASSPKTGGYNEQFF. The CDR3 DNA reads TGTGCCAGCAGCCCGAAGACAGGGGGCTACAATGAGCAGTTCTTC. Variable domain in full (rest from reference TRBV7-2 and TRBJ2-1): GAGVSQSPSNKVTEKGKDVELRCDPISGHTALYWYRQSLGQGLEFLIYFQGNSAPDKSGLPSDRFSAERTGGSVSTLTIQRTQQEDSAVYLCASSPKTGGYNEQFFGPGTRLTVL.

This rearrangement joins TRBV7-8 to TRBJ2-7; no definite D call. V was trimmed by 8 bases and J by 5 bases, leaving 19 bases between them. The germline V gene has CDR1 SGHVS and CDR2 FQNEAQ. The CDR3 totals 14 residues. DNA for the CDR3: TGTGCCAGCTCTCACTCTACGTTCCTGGACGAGCAGTACTTC. Amino acid sequence: CASSHSTFLDEQYF.

This clone was recorded a few times. The chain is built from TRBV15 and TRBJ1-2, with D maybe TRBD1 (6 bases). Between the trimmed V and J ends, which lost 8 bases and 0 bases, there was a span of 13 bases. Germline loops: CDR1 LNHNV, CDR2 YYDKDF (reference sequence). This CDR3 region has 14 residues. CDR3 protein: CATPRGPSNYGYTF. CDR3 sequence (DNA): TGTGCCACCCCCAGGGGCCCCTCTAACTATGGCTACACCTTC.

This chain uses TRBV11-2 with TRBJ1-1; D gene uncertain. Germline CDR1 SGHAT, CDR2 FQNNGV. The CDR3 consists of 8 residues. The V end was cut by 3 bases, the J end by 11 bases, with 1 base between. The CDR3 spells CASSFAFF. The CDR3, as DNA: TGTGCCAGCAGCTTTGCTTTCTTT.

The V and J genes are TRBV5-1 and TRBJ2-1; the D gene is possibly TRBD2 (6 bases). The V gene lost 3 bases and the J gene lost 0 bases, with 10 bases spanning the gap. CDR1 is SGHRS, CDR2 YFSETQ, per germline. The CDR3 is 15 residues long. CDR3 sequence reads: CASSSRDFSYNEQFF. As DNA, the CDR3 is TGCGCCAGCAGCTCCCGGGACTTCTCCTACAATGAGCAGTTCTTC.

This chain uses TRBV2 with TRBJ1-4, with 8 nucleotides matching TRBD1. This CDR3 contains 15 residues. From germline, CDR1 is SNHLY and CDR2 FYNNEI. V gave up 7 bases and J gave up 7 bases; unmatched junction bases: 11. CDR3 in amino acids: CASIEDRAIFEKLFF. Written as DNA, the CDR3 is TGTGCCAGCATCGAGGACAGGGCGATTTTTGAAAAACTGTTTTTT. Full variable domain (outside the CDR3, taken from reference TRBV2 and TRBJ1-4): EPEVTQTPSHQVTQMGQEVILRCVPISNHLYFYWYRQILGQKVEFLVSFYNNEISEKSEIFDDQFSVERPDGSNFTLKIRSTKLEDSAMYFCASIEDRAIFEKLFFGSGTQLSVL.

The chain is built from TRBV10-3 and TRBJ2-1, with D perhaps given as TRBD1 or TRBD2 (6 bases each). Per the germline V gene, CDR1 is ENHRY and CDR2 is SYGVKD. The CDR3 sequence is 15 residues long. Trimming cost V 5 bases and J 4 bases, with 15 bases left between them. CDR3 bases: TGTGCCATCAGTTTTGGGGGCGGGGCGTACAATGAGCAGTTCTTC. Protein product: CAISFGGGAYNEQFF.

The chain joins TRBV30 to TRBJ2-3; a weak D match, TRBD2 (5 bases). The CDR3 covers 14 residues. The germline V and J ends were trimmed by 0 bases and 3 bases, with 10 bases remaining between them. The germline CDR1 and CDR2 sequences are GTSNPN and SVGIG (reference sequence). CDR3 nucleotide sequence: TGTGCCTGGAGTGTTGGTGGACTGACAGATACGCAGTATTTT. It encodes CAWSVGGLTDTQYF.

This chain connects TRBV28 to TRBJ1-5, with TRBD1 matching 11 bases. CDR3 size: 16 residues. Germline lookup yields CDR1 MDHEN and CDR2 SYDVKM. V was pared by 5 bases and J by 4 bases, with 7 bases of the junction left unmatched. Here the CDR3 reads CASSPAGQGENQPQHF. In nucleotides, the CDR3 is TGTGCCAGCAGTCCCGCGGGACAGGGGGAAAATCAGCCCCAGCATTTT.

The chain recombines TRBV7-9 with TRBJ1-1; D uncertain. The CDR3 loop spans 11 amino acids. Trimming cost V 10 bases and J 5 bases, with 11 bases left between them. Germline CDR1 and CDR2: SEHNR and FQNEAQ (reference sequence). The CDR3 is CATTGWTEAFF. The CDR3 DNA reads as TGTGCCACCACCGGGTGGACTGAAGCTTTCTTT.

This sequence joins TRBV28 and TRBJ2-5, with no clear D. The CDR3 length is 15 residues. V shed 3 bases and J shed 1 base, with 12 bases lying between them. The germline CDR1 and CDR2 sequences are MDHEN and SYDVKM. The CDR3 DNA sequence: TGTGCCAGCAGTTTGGTTTTACCATTCCAAGAGACCCAGTACTTC. It specifies CASSLVLPFQETQYF.

The gene calls are TRBV5-1 and TRBJ2-7; 7 bases fit TRBD2. The CDR3 is 16 residues long. CDR1 SGHRS and CDR2 YFSETQ come from the germline V gene. V lost 0 bases, J lost 6 bases, and 12 bases stayed unmatched. CDR3 amino acids: CASSLVSGETSSEQYF. The CDR3 coding sequence is TGCGCCAGCAGCTTGGTCAGCGGGGAGACAAGTTCCGAGCAGTACTTC.

The chain joins TRBV10-3 to TRBJ2-2, with D perhaps matching TRBD1 (5 bases). Germline V gene data show CDR1 as ENHRY and CDR2 as SYGVKD. V was clipped by 6 bases and J by 2 bases, with 7 bases between them. This CDR3 spans 13 amino acids. The CDR3 nucleotides are TGTGCCATCAGAAGGGGTAACACCGGGGAGCTGTTTTTT. It is translated as CAIRRGNTGELFF.

The chain recombines TRBV27 with TRBJ2-7; possibly TRBD1 for D (6 bases). The germline V gene encodes CDR1 MNHEY and CDR2 SMNVEV (reference sequence). The CDR3 covers 15 residues. Between the trimmed V and J ends, which lost 4 bases and 2 bases, there was a span of 15 bases. The CDR3 region is CASSSKGVGPYEQYF. DNA for the CDR3: TGTGCCAGCAGTTCGAAGGGGGTAGGGCCCTACGAGCAGTACTTC.

The chain links TRBV28 to TRBJ2-5; TRBD1 is a possible D gene (6 bases). Germline CDR1 MDHEN, CDR2 SYDVKM. The length of the CDR3 is 12 residues. V lost 11 bases to trimming and J lost 7 bases, with 17 bases between them. The CDR3 coding sequence is TGTGCCGGTGGACAGTCCAGAGGGACCCAGTACTTC. It is translated as CAGGQSRGTQYF.